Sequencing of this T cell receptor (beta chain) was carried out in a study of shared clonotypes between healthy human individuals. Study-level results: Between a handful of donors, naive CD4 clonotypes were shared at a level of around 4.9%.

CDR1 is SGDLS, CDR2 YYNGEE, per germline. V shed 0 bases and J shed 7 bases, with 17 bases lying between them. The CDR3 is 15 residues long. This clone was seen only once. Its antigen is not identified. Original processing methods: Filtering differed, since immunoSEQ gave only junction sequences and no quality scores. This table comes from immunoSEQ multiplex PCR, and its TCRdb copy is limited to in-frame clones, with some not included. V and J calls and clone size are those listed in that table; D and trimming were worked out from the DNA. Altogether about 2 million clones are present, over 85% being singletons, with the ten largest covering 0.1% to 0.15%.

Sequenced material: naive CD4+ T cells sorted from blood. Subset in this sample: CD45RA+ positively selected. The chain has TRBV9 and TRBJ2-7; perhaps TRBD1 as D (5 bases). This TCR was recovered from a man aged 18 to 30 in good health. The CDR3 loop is CASSVEDLQGGEQYF. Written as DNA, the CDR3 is TGTGCCAGCAGCGTAGAGGACCTTCAGGGTGGGGAGCAGTACTTC. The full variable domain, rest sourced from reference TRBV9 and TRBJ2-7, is DSGVTQTPKHLITATGQRVTLRCSPRSGDLSVYWYQQSLDQGLQFLIQYYNGEERAKGNILERFSAQQFPDLHSELNLSSLELGDSALYFCASSVEDLQGGEQYFGPGTRLTVT.